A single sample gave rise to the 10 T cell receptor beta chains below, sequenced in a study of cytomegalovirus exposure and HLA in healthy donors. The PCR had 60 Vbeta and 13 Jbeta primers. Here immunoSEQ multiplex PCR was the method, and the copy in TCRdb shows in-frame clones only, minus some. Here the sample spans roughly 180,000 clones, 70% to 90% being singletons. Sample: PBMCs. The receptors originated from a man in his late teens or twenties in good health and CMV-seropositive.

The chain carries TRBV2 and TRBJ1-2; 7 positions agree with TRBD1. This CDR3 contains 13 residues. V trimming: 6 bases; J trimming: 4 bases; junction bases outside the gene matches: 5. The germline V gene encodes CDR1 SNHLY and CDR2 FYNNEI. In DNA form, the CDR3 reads TGTGCCAGCAGGGGGGACAGCAGCTATGGCTACACCTTC. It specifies CASRGDSSYGYTF.

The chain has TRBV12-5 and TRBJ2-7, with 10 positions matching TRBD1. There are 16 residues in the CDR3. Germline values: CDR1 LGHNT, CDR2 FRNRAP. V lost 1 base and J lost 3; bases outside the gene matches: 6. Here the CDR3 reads CASGLGDRDRGYEQYF. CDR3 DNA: TGTGCTAGTGGTTTGGGGGACCGGGACAGGGGCTACGAGCAGTACTTC.

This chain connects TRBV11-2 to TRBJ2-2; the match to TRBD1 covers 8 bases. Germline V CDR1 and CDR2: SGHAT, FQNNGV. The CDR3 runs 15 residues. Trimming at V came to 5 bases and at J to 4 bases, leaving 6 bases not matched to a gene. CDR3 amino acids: CASSETGGFTGELFF. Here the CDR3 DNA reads TGTGCCAGCAGCGAAACAGGGGGTTTCACCGGGGAGCTGTTTTTT.

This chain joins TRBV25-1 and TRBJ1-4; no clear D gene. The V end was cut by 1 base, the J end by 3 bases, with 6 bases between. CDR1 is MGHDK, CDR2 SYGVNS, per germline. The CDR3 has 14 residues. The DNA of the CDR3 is TGTGCCAGCAGTGAATTTACGGCTAATGAAAAACTGTTTTTT. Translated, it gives CASSEFTANEKLFF.

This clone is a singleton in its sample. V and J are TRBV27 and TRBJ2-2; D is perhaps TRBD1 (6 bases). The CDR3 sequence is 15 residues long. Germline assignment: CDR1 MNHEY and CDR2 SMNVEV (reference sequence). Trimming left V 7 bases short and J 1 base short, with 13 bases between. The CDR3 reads CASTWGPENTGELFF. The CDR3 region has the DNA TGTGCCAGCACCTGGGGGCCAGAGAACACCGGGGAGCTGTTTTTT.

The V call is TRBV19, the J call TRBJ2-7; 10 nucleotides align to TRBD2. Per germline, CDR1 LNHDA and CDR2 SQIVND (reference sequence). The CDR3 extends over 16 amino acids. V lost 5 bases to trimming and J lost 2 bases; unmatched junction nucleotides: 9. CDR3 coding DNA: TGTGCCAGTAGTCCATCATCTAGCGGGGGTACCTACGAGCAGTACTTC. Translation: CASSPSSSGGTYEQYF.

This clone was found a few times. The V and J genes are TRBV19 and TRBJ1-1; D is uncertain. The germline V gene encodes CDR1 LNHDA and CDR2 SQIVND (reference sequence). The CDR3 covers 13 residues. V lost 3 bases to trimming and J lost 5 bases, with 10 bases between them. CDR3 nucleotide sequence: TGTGCCAGTAGTATTCGGGGAATGACTGAAGCTTTCTTT. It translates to CASSIRGMTEAFF.

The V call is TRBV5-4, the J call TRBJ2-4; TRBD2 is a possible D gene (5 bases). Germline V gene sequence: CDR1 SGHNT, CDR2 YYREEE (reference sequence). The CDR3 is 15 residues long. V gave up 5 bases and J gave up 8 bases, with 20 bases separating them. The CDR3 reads CASSPTPGEGDIQYF. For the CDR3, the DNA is TGTGCCAGCAGTCCCACTCCCGGAGAGGGCGACATTCAGTACTTC.

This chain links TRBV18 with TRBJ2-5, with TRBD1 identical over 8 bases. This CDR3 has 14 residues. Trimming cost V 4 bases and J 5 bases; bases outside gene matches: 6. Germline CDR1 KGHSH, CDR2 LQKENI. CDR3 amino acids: CASSRDRSQETQYF. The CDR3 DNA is TGTGCCAGCTCACGGGACAGGTCTCAGGAGACCCAGTACTTC.

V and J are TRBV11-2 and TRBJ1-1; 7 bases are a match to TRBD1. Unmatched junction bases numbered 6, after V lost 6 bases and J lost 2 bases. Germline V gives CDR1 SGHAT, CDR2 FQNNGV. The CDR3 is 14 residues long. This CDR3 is CASRRTGLNTEAFF. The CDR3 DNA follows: TGTGCCAGCAGGCGGACAGGTTTAAACACTGAAGCTTTCTTT.